This T cell receptor beta chain comes out of a study of shared clonotypes between healthy human individuals. Study conclusions and caveats: Memory subsets generally showed lower estimated richness than naive subsets. The four-donor shared clonotypes exceeded non-shared clonotypes in generation probability, with non-shared ones scoring lower. The naive CD4 repertoires of a few donors were compared, and approximately 4.7% of clonotypes were shared. Limited genetic and exposure-history diversity came from having few donors.

TCRdb's copy holds only in-frame clones and misses some; the assay was immunoSEQ multiplex PCR. The table records about 650,000 clones, 95% to 96% of them present only once. In germline, CDR1 is MGHDK, CDR2 SYGVNS. The CDR3 loop spans 14 amino acids. Trimming took off 2 bases at V and 2 bases at J, with 9 bases between the two ends. Positively selected for CCR7, the CD45RO-negative cells used as naive CD8 cells excluded terminally differentiated effector memory CD45RA+ cells. About this clone itself: Its antigen is not identified.

The specimen sequenced was naive CD8+ T cells sorted from blood. This receptor was obtained from a woman in her thirties in good health. J is TRBJ1-2 and V is TRBV25-1; a possible D gene is TRBD1 (5 bases). CDR3 sequence: CASSERRDNYGYTF. Written as DNA, the CDR3 is TGTGCCAGCAGTGAACGCCGGGACAACTATGGCTACACCTTC.